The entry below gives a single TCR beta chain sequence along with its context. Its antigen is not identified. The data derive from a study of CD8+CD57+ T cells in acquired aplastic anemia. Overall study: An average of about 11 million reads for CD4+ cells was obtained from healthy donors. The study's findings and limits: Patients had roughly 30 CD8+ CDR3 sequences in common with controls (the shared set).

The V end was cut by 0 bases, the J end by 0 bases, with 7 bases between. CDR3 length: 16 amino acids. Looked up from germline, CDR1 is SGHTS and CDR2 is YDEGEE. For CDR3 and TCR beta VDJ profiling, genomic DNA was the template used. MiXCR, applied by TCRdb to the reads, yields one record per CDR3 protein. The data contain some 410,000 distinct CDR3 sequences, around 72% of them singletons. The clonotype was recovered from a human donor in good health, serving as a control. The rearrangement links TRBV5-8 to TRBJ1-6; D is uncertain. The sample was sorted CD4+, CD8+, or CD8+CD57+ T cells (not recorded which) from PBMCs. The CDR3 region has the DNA TGTGCCAGCAGCTTGGTCGCGAGCTCCTATAATTCACCCCTCCACTTT. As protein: CASSLVASSYNSPLHF.